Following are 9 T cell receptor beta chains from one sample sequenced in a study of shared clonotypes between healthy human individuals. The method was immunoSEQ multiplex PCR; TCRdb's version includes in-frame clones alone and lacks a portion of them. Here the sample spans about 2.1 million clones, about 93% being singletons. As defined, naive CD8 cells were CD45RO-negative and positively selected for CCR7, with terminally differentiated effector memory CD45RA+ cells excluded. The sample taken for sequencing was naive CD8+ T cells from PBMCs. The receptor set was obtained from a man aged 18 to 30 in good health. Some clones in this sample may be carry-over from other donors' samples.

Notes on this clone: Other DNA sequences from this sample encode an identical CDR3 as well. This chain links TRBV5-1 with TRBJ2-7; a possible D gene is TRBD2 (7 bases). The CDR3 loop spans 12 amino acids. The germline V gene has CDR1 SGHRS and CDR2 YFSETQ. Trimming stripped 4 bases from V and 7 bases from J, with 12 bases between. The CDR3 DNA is TGCGCCAGCAGCCCCAGGGGAGGGGAGCAGTACTTC. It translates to CASSPRGGEQYF.

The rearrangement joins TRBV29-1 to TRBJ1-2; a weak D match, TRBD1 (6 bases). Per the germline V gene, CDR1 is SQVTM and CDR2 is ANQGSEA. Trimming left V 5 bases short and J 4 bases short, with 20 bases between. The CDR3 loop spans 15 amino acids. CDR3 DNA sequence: TGCAGCGTTAATCCCCCGGGAGGGGGTGTCTATGGCTACACCTTC. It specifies CSVNPPGGGVYGYTF.

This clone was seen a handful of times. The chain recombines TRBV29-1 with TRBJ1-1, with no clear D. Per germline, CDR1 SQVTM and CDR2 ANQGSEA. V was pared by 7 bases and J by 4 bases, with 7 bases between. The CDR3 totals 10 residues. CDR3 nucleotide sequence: TGCAGCGCACTACGCACTGAAGCTTTCTTT. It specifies CSALRTEAFF.

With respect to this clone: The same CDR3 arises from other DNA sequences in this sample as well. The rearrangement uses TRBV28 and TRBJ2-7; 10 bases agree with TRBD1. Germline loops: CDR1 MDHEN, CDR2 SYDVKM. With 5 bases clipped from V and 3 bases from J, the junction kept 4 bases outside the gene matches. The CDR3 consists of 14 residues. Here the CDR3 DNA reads TGTGCCAGCAGTCGGACAGGGGGGCTCTACGAGCAGTACTTC. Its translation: CASSRTGGLYEQYF.

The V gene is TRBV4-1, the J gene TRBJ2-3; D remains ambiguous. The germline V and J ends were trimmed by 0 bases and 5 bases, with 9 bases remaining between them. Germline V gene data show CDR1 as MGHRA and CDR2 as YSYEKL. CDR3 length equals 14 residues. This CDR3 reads CASSQELHLDTQYF. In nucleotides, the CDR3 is TGCGCCAGCAGCCAAGAATTACACTTAGATACGCAGTATTTT.

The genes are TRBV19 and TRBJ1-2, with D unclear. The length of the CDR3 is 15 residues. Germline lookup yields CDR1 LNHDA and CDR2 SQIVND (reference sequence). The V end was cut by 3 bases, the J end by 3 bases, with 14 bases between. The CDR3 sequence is CASSIARTTHYGYTF. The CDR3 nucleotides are TGTGCCAGTAGTATCGCGCGAACAACTCACTATGGCTACACCTTC.

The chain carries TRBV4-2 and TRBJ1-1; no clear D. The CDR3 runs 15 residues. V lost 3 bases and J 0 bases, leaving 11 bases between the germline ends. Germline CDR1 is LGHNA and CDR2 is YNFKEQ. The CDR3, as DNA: TGTGCCAGCAGCCACGAGAGAATGGTGAACACTGAAGCTTTCTTT. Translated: CASSHERMVNTEAFF.

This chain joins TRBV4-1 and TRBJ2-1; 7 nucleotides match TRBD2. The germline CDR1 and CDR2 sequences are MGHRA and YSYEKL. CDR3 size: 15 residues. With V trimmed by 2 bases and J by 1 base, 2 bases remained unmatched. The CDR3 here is CASSQRAGSYNEQFF. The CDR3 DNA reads TGCGCCAGCAGCCAAAGAGCGGGGTCCTACAATGAGCAGTTCTTC.

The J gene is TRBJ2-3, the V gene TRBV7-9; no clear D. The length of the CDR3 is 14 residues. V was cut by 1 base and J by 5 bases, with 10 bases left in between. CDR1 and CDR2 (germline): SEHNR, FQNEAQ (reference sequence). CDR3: CASSLDAERDTQYF. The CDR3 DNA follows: TGTGCCAGCAGCTTAGACGCGGAACGAGATACGCAGTATTTT.